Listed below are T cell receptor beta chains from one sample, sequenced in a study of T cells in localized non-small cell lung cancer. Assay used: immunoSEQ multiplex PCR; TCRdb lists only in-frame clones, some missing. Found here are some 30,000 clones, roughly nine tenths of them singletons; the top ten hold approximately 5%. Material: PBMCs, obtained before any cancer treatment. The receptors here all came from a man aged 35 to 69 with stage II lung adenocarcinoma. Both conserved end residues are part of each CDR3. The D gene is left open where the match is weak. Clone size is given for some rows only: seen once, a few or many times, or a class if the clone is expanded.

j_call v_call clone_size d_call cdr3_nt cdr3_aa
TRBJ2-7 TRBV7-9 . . TGTGCCAGCAGCCCAAGAGGTGGTAGGTTGGTCTACGAGCAGTACTTC CASSPRGGRLVYEQYF
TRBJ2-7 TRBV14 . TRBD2 TGTGCCAGCAGCCAGGGACTAAAAAAGCAGTACTTC CASSQGLKKQYF
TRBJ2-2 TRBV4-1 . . TGCGCCAGCAGCCCAACTTTCAGACGGCTACACACCGGGGAGCTGTTTTTT CASSPTFRRLHTGELFF
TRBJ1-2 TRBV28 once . TGTGCCAGCAGTTTGGCGATAAACTATGGCTACACCTTC CASSLAINYGYTF
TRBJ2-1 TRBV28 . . TGTGCCAGCAGCCCCCGGCTTAGGGAGCAGTTCTTC CASSPRLREQFF
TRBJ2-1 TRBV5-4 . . TGTGCCAGCAGCGCCCCGGCAGGTTACAATGAGCAGTTCTTC CASSAPAGYNEQFF
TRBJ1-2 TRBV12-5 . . TGTGCTAGTGGTTTGGGTTCGGGCCTCAACTATGGCTACACCTTC CASGLGSGLNYGYTF
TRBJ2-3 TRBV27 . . TGTGCCAGCAGTTTATTGACATCTATCTACCACACAGATACGCAGTATTTT CASSLLTSIYHTDTQYF
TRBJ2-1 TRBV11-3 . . TGTGCCAGCAGCCTGGTCAGTTATCCCAATGAGCAGTTCTTC CASSLVSYPNEQFF
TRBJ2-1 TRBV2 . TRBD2 TGTGCCAGCATCGACAGCGGGAGCTCCTACAATGAGCAGTTCTTC CASIDSGSSYNEQFF
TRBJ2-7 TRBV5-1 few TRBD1 TGCGCCAGCAGCTTGTTGTCCCAGGGGGTAACCGAGCAGTACTTC CASSLLSQGVTEQYF
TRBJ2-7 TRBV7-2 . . TGTGCCAGCAGCTTGGGGCAAAGTAGGGAGCAGTACTTC CASSLGQSREQYF
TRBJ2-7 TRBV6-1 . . TGTGCCACCCTAACCCCCTACGAGCAGTACTTC CATLTPYEQYF
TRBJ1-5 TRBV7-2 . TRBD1 TGTGCCAGCAGCTTATCCGGACAGGGGGGGAGGCCCCAGCATTTT CASSLSGQGGRPQHF
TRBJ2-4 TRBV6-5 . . TGTGCCAGCAGTTACGACAGGCAGCTAGCCAAAAACATTCAGTACTTC CASSYDRQLAKNIQYF
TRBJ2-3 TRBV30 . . TGTGCCTTTTCTAAGGCTTCAGATACGCAGTATTTT CAFSKASDTQYF
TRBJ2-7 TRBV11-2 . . TGTGCCAGCAGCTTAGTGGCCAGAGGCGAGCAGTACTTC CASSLVARGEQYF
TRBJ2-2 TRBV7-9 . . TGTGCCAGCAGTTCAAAGGGGGAGGGGAACACCGGGGAGCTGTTTTTT CASSSKGEGNTGELFF
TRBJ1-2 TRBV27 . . TGTGCCAGCAGTTTAGGCGGGAAACTCTTATATGGCTACACCTTC CASSLGGKLLYGYTF
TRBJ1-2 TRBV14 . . TGTGCCAGCAGCCAAGAGTACAGGGCAGTTGACTATGGCTACACCTTC CASSQEYRAVDYGYTF
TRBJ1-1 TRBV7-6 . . TGTGCCAGCAGCTTAGTTGGGGGCCAGGGTGGCACTGAAGCTTTCTTT CASSLVGGQGGTEAFF
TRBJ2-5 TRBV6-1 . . TGTGCCAGCAGTGAAGCGCTCAGCGGTCTAGAGACCCAGTACTTC CASSEALSGLETQYF
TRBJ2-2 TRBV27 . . TGTGCCAGCAGTGGAGAGCCCTTAAACACCGGGGAGCTGTTTTTT CASSGEPLNTGELFF
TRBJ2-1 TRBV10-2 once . TGCGCCAGCACACCGGGGGTAAATGAGCAGTTCTTC CASTPGVNEQFF
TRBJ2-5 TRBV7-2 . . TGTGCCAGCAGTTTATCTCTGGGCCAAGAGACCCAGTACTTC CASSLSLGQETQYF
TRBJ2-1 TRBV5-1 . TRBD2 TGCGCCAGCGGGACTAGCTCCATGTCCTCAAGTTGGCAGTTCTTC CASGTSSMSSSWQFF
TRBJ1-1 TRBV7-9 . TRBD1 TGTGCCAGCAGCTTCCTAGACAGGGGGGAGAACACTGAAGCTTTCTTT CASSFLDRGENTEAFF